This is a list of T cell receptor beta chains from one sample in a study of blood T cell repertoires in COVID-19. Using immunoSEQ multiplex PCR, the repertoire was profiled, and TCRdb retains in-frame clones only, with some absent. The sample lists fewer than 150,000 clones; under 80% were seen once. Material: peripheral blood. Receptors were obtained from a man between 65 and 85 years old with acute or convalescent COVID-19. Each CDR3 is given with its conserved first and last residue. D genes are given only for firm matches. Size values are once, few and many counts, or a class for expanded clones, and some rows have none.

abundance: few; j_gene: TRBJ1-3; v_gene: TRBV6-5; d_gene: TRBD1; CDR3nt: TGTGCCAGCAGCCGGACAGGCACCGCCGGAAACACCATATATTTT; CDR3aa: CASSRTGTAGNTIYF
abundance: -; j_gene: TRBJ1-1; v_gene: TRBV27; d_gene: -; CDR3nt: TGTGCCAGCCGATGGGGGGCTGAAGCTTTCTTT; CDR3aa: CASRWGAEAFF
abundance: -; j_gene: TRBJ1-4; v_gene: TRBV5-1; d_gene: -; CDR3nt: TGCGCCAGCAGCTTGGAGGGTCGTTCGGGGTCCGAAAAACTGTTTTTT; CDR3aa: CASSLEGRSGSEKLFF
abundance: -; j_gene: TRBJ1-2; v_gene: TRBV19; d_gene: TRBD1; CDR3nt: TGTGCCAGTAGTCCCCAGGGGGCGCTTGGCTACACCTTC; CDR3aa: CASSPQGALGYTF
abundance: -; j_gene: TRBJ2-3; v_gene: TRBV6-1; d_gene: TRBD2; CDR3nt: TGTGCCAGCAGTGCCAAGACTAGCGGGGGGGCAGATACGCAGTATTTT; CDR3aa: CASSAKTSGGADTQYF
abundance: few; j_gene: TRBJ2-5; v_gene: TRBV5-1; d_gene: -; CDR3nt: TGCGCCAGCAGCCGGGGGGGACAGAGACAAGAGACCCAGTACTTC; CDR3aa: CASSRGGQRQETQYF
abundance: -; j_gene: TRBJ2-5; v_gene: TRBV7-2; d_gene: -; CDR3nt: TGTGCCAGCAGGGCCAAGGGGATCCAAGAGACCCAGTACTTC; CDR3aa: CASRAKGIQETQYF
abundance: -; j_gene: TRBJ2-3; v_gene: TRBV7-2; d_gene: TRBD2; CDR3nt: TGTGCCAGCAGCGTTACCGGGACTAAACCGCCCGATACGCAGTATTTT; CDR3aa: CASSVTGTKPPDTQYF
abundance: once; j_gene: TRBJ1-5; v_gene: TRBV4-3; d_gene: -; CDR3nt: TGCGCCAGCAGCCAAGCCCAGGGCGGACAGCCCCAGCATTTT; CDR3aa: CASSQAQGGQPQHF
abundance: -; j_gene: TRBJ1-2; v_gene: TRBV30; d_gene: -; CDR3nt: TGTGCCTGGAGTGTAGAACCGAGAGGCTACACCTTC; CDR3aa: CAWSVEPRGYTF
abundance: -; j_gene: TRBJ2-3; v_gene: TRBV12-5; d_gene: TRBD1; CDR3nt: TGTGCTAGTGGTACCGGGACAGGGGGCCCAGATACGCAGTATTTT; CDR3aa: CASGTGTGGPDTQYF
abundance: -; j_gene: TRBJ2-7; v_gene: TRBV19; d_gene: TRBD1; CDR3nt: TGTGCCAGTAGGCCTTCAGGGGGCTCGGGCGAGCAGTACTTC; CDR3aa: CASRPSGGSGEQYF
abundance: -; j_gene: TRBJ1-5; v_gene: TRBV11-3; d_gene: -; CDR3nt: TGTGCCAGCAGCTTAGAGGGTTGGCAGGGCGATAGCAATCAGCCCCAGCATTTT; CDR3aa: CASSLEGWQGDSNQPQHF
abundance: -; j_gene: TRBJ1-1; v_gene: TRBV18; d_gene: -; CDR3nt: TGTGCCAGCTCACAGGGACTCGGGGGTACGAACACTGAAGCTTTCTTT; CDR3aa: CASSQGLGGTNTEAFF
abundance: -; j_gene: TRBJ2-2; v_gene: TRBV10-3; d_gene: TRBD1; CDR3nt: TGTGCCACTGCCTCCGGGACAGCGAACACCGGGGAGCTGTTTTTT; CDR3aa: CATASGTANTGELFF
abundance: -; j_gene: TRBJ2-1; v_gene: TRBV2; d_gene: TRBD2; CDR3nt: TGTGCCAGCAGTGCCTCTAGCGGGGGGGCCGGGGAGCAGTTCTTC; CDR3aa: CASSASSGGAGEQFF
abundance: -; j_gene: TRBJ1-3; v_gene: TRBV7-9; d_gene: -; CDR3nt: TGTGCCAGCAGCTTACTTTTTCATGCAGTTCTCTCTGGAAACACCATATATTTT; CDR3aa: CASSLLFHAVLSGNTIYF
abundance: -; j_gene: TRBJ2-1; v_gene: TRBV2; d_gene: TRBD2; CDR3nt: TGTGCCAGCACAGAAACTAGCGGGGGAATAGATGAGCAGTTCTTC; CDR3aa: CASTETSGGIDEQFF
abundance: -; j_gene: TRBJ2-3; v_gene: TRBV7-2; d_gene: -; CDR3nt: -; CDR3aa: CASSLVGAGTGYF
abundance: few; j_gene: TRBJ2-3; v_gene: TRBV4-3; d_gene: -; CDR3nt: TGCGCCAGCAGCCTCGGGACTCGGGAATACACAGATACGCAGTATTTT; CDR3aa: CASSLGTREYTDTQYF
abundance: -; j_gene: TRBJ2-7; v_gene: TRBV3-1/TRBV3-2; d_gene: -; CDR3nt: TGTGCCAGCCACAACAGGGGGAGGGCCTACGAGCAGTACTTC; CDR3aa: CASHNRGRAYEQYF
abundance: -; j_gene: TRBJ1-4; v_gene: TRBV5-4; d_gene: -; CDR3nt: TGTGCCAGCAGCAGGGGGAATGAAAAACTGTTTTTT; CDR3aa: CASSRGNEKLFF